This TCR beta chain was sequenced during a study of response to subunit inactivated influenza vaccine. Broader study findings: T cells newly recruited by each seasonal influenza vaccination are few, the authors suggested.

The CDR3 length is 13 residues. The germline V gene has CDR1 MNHEY and CDR2 SMNVEV (reference sequence). The V gene end was trimmed by 4 bases and the J gene end by 6 bases; junction bases not matched to a gene: 5. This clonotype showed up just a few times. Its antigen is as yet unknown. Each CDR3 protein is one row after TCRdb ran MiXCR on the RT-PCR reads. Among about 240,000 distinct CDR3 sequences listed, 9.5% to 15% were seen once. This clonotype was obtained from a man in his forties or fifties who received an inactivated influenza vaccine. Material: non-naive T cells sorted from PBMCs, obtained around two weeks before vaccination. This sequence joins TRBV27 and TRBJ2-7; 8 nucleotides match TRBD2. CDR3 nucleotides: TGTGCCAGCAGTTACCCGGGAGGGTTCGAGCAGTACTTC. Protein sequence: CASSYPGGFEQYF.